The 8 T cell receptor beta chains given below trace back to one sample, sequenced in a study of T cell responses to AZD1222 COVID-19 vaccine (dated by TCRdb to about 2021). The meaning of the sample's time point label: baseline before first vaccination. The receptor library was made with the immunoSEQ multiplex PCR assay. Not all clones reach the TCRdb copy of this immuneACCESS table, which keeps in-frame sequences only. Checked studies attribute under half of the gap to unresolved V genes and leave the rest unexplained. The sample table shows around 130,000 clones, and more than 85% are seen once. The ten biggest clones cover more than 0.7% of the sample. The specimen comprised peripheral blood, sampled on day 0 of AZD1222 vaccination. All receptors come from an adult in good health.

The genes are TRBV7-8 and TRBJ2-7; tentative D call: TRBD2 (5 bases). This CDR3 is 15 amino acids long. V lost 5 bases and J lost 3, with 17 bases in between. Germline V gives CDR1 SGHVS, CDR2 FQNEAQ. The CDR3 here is CASSPGVSSDYEQYF. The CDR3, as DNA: TGTGCCAGCAGCCCCGGGGTAAGCTCTGACTACGAGCAGTACTTC.

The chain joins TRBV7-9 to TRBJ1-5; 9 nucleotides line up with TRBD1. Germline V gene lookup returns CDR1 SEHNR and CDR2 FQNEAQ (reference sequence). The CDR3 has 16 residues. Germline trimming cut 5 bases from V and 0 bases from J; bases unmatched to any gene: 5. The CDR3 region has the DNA TGTGCCAGCAGCATGACAGGGGGAGATAGCAATCAGCCCCAGCATTTT. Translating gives CASSMTGGDSNQPQHF.

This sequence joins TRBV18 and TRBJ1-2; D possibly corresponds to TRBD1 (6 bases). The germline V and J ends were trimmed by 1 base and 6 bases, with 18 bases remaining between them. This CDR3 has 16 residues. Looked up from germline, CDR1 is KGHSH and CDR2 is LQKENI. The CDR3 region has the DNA TGTGCCAGCTCACCACTCTCTCCTGGACAGATCGATGGCTACACCTTC. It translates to CASSPLSPGQIDGYTF.

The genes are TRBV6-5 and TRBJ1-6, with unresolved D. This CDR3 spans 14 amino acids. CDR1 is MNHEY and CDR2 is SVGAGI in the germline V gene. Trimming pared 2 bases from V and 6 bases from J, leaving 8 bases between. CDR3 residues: CASSYQAFNSPLHF. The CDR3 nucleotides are TGTGCCAGCAGTTACCAGGCCTTTAATTCACCCCTCCACTTT.

The CDR3 region is CASSLGVIANYGYTF. In DNA form, the CDR3 reads TGTGCCAGCAGCTTAGGAGTAATCGCTAACTATGGCTACACCTTC. The chain employs TRBV7-9 and TRBJ1-2; D is unclear. V was pared by 1 base and J by 0 bases, with 9 bases between. The CDR3 consists of 15 residues. Germline CDR1 SEHNR, CDR2 FQNEAQ (reference sequence).

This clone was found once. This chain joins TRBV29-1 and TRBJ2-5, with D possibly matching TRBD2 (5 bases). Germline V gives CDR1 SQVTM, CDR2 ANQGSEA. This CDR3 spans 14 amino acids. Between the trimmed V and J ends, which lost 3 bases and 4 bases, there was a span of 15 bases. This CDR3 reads CSVESEGIGETQYF. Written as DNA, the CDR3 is TGCAGCGTTGAGTCCGAGGGAATCGGAGAGACCCAGTACTTC. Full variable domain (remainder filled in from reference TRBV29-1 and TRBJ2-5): SAVISQKPSRDICQRGTSLTIQCQVDSQVTMMFWYRQQPGQSLTLIATANQGSEATYESGFVIDKFPISRPNLTFSTLTVSNMSPEDSSIYLCSVESEGIGETQYFGPGTRLLVL.

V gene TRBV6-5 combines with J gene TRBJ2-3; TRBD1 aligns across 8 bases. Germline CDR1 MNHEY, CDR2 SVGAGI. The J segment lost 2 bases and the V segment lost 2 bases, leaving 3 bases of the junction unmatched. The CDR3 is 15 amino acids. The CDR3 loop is CASSYRGQDTDTQYF. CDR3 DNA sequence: TGTGCCAGCAGTTACAGGGGACAGGACACAGATACGCAGTATTTT.

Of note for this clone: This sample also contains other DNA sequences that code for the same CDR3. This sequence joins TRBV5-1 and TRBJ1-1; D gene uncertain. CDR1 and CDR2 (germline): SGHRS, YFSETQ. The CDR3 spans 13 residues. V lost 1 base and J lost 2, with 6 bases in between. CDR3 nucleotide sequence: TGCGCCAGCAGCTTGAGTGAAAACACTGAAGCTTTCTTT. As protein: CASSLSENTEAFF.